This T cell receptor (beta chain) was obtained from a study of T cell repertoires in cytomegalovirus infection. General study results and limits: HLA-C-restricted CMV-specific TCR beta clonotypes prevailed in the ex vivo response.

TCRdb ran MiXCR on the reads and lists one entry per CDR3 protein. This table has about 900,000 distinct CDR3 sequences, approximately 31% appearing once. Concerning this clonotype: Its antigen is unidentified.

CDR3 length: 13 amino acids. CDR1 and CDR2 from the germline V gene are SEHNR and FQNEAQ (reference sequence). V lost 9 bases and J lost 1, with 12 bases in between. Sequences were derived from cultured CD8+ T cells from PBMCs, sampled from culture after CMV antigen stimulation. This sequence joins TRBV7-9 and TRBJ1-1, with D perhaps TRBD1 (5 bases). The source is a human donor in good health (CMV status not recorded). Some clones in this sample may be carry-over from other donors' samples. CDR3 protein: CASGRGPNTEAFF. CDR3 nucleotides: TGTGCCAGTGGAAGGGGTCCGAACACTGAAGCTTTCTTT.